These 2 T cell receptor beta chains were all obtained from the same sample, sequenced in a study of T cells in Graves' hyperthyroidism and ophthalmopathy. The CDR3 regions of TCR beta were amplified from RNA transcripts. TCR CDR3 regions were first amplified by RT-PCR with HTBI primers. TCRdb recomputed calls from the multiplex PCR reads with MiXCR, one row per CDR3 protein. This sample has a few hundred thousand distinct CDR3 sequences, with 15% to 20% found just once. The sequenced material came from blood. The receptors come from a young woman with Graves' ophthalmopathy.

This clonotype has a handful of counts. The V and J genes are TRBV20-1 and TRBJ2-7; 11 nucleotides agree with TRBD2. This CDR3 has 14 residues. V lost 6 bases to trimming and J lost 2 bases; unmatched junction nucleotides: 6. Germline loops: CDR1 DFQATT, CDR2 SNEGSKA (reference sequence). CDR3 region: CSATSGGSPYEQYF. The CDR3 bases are TGCAGTGCAACTAGCGGGGGTTCACCCTACGAGCAGTACTTC.

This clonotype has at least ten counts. CDR3 DNA: TGCGCCAGCAGCTCTGGGACGATTATGCAGGGCGAGCAGTACTTC. It codes for CASSSGTIMQGEQYF. The chain is built from TRBV5-1 and TRBJ2-7, with D perhaps TRBD1 or TRBD2 (5 bases each). Germline V lookup: CDR1 SGHRS, CDR2 YFSETQ. Trimming pared 3 bases from V and 6 bases from J, leaving 19 bases between. CDR3 length: 15 amino acids.